What follows are 12 T cell receptor beta chains derived from one specimen sequenced in a study of T cell responses to AZD1222 COVID-19 vaccine. Clones were sequenced by immunoSEQ multiplex PCR, and TCRdb holds only the in-frame ones, with some missing. The table includes 110,000 to 150,000 clones, 70% to 90% detected once. Here the sequenced sample was peripheral blood, taken on day 0 of AZD1222 vaccination. The receptors shown here come from an adult in good health.

This chain uses TRBV7-8 with TRBJ2-7; the D gene is possibly TRBD1 (5 bases). V was cut by 3 bases and J by 7 bases, with 7 bases left in between. Looked up from germline, CDR1 is SGHVS and CDR2 is FQNEAQ. This CDR3 has 11 residues. CDR3 region: CASSFNREQYF. CDR3 nucleotide sequence: TGTGCCAGCAGCTTTAACAGGGAGCAGTACTTC. Drawing the rest from reference TRBV7-8 and TRBJ2-7, the complete variable domain is GAGVSQSPRYKVAKRGQDVALRCDPISGHVSLFWYQQALGQGPEFLTYFQNEAQLDKSGLPSDRFFAERPEGSVSTLKIQRTQQEDSAVYLCASSFNREQYFGPGTRLTVT.

CDR3: CATSRDASGRNEKLFF. The CDR3, as DNA: TGTGCCACCAGCAGAGATGCGTCAGGGCGTAATGAAAAACTGTTTTTT. The V and J genes are TRBV15 and TRBJ1-4; a weak D match, TRBD1 (5 bases). The CDR3 is 16 amino acids. The germline V and J ends were trimmed by 0 bases and 4 bases, with 12 bases remaining between them. Germline CDR1 and CDR2: LNHNV and YYDKDF (reference sequence).

The V and J genes are TRBV24-1 and TRBJ2-7, with 8 bases matching TRBD2. V lost 12 bases and J lost 7; bases outside the gene matches: 13. This CDR3 has 13 residues. Germline CDR1 reads KGHDR; CDR2 reads SFDVKD. The CDR3 DNA is TGTGCCCAACACCCCCCGAGCGGGGGAGAGCAGTACTTC. Protein: CAQHPPSGGEQYF.

The rearrangement uses TRBV15 and TRBJ1-1; D gene uncertain. The CDR3 consists of 13 residues. Trimming shortened V by 1 base and J by 5 bases, and 8 bases separated the two germline ends. Per the germline V gene, CDR1 is LNHNV and CDR2 is YYDKDF (reference sequence). Written as DNA, the CDR3 is TGTGCCACCAGCAGAGGCTCGGGGACTGAAGCTTTCTTT. Translation: CATSRGSGTEAFF.

This chain joins TRBV27 and TRBJ2-7; TRBD1 agrees at 10 bases. The V gene's germline CDR1 is MNHEY and CDR2 SMNVEV (reference sequence). The V and J ends lost 6 bases and 7 bases, in that order; junction bases with no gene match: 6. The CDR3 sequence is 13 residues long. CDR3 nucleotides: TGTGCCAGCAGGGGACAGGGGTCTCGTGAGCAGTACTTC. The encoded protein is CASRGQGSREQYF.

The genes are TRBV5-1 and TRBJ2-1, with TRBD1 matching 9 bases. V was pared by 1 base and J by 6 bases, with 8 bases of the junction left unmatched. Germline V lookup: CDR1 SGHRS, CDR2 YFSETQ. CDR3 size: 16 residues. The CDR3 is CASSLWAGQGGNEQFF. The CDR3 bases are TGCGCCAGCAGCTTGTGGGCGGGACAGGGAGGCAATGAGCAGTTCTTC.

On this clone: The identical CDR3 is also encoded by other nucleotide sequences in the sample. The CDR3 sequence: CAWSVPGGNQPQHF. The CDR3 DNA follows: TGTGCCTGGAGTGTACCTGGGGGCAATCAGCCCCAGCATTTT. This sequence joins TRBV30 and TRBJ1-5; no firm D call. The CDR3 is made up of 14 amino acids. Deletions cut 0 bases from V and 2 bases from J, with 8 bases between. The germline V gene has CDR1 GTSNPN and CDR2 SVGIG (reference sequence).

The chain recombines TRBV5-4 with TRBJ2-2; D gene uncertain. Germline-derived CDR1 and CDR2 are SGHNT and YYREEE (reference sequence). Trimming removed 0 bases at V and 5 bases at J, with 11 bases between. CDR3 length: 15 residues. The CDR3 sequence: CASSLEATSTGELFF. The CDR3 nucleotides read TGTGCCAGCAGCTTGGAGGCGACAAGTACCGGGGAGCTGTTTTTT. Full variable domain (missing parts from reference TRBV5-4 and TRBJ2-2): ETGVTQSPTHLIKTRGQQVTLRCSSQSGHNTVSWYQQALGQGPQFIFQYYREEENGRGNFPPRFSGLQFPNYSSELNVNALELDDSALYLCASSLEATSTGELFFGEGSRLTVL.

The count of this clone is one. This chain links TRBV5-1 with TRBJ1-4; 7 bases match TRBD1. CDR1 and CDR2 from the germline V gene are SGHRS and YFSETQ. This CDR3 is 16 amino acids long. J gave up 8 bases and V 3 bases, and 13 bases lay outside the gene matches. The CDR3 loop is CASSSSAGGGFEKLFF. CDR3 sequence (DNA): TGCGCCAGCAGCTCTTCCGCAGGGGGGGGCTTCGAAAAACTGTTTTTT.

The J gene is TRBJ2-7, the V gene TRBV5-5, with TRBD1 identical over 8 bases. Germline loops: CDR1 SGHKS, CDR2 YYEKEE (reference sequence). This CDR3 has 16 amino acids. The V segment lost 5 bases and the J segment 2 bases; nucleotides outside the gene matches: 12. As DNA, the CDR3 is TGTGCCAGCAGTCTAAAACAGGGGGAGGTCCCCTACGAGCAGTACTTC. This gives the protein CASSLKQGEVPYEQYF.

CDR3 coding DNA: TGTGCCAGCAGCCTGGTTAGTAACTACGAGCAGTACTTC. Residues: CASSLVSNYEQYF. The chain uses TRBV7-8 and TRBJ2-7; D gene unclear. The CDR3 has 13 amino acids. Germline CDR1 and CDR2: SGHVS and FQNEAQ. Trimming cost V 5 bases and J 3 bases, with 11 bases left between them.

This clone has just one count. The J gene is TRBJ2-1, the V gene TRBV28; TRBD1 might be the D (6 bases). The CDR3 sequence is 15 residues long. V lost 3 bases, J lost 4 bases, and 13 bases lay in between. Germline loops: CDR1 MDHEN, CDR2 SYDVKM. CDR3 residues: CASSFDQGTYNEQFF. CDR3 bases: TGTGCCAGCAGTTTTGATCAGGGGACATACAATGAGCAGTTCTTC.